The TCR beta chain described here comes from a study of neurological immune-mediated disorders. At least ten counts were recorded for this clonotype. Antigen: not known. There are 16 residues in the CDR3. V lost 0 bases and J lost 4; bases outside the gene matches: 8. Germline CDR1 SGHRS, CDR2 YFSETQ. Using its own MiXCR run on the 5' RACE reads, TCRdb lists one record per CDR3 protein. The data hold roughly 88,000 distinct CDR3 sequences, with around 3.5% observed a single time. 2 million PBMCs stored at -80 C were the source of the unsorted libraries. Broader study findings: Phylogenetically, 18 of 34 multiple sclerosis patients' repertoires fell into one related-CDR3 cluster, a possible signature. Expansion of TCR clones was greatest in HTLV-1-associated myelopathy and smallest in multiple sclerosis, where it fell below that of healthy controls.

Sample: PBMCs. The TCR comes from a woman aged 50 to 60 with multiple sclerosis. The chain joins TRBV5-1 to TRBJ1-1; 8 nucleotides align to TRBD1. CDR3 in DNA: TGCGCCAGCAGCTTGGTCTCGGCAGGGGGCGGCACTGAAGCTTTCTTT. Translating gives CASSLVSAGGGTEAFF.